The TCR beta chain under discussion was sequenced for a study of blood T cell repertoires in COVID-19. Study-level information: Both acute and convalescent COVID-19 samples were obtained from the United States, Italy and Spain. Sample material is recorded as cDNA or gDNA derived from T cells, B-cell-depleted T cells, or PBMCs.

Trimming removed 2 bases from V and 7 bases from J, with 15 bases in between. The CDR3 runs to 15 residues. Germline V lookup: CDR1 MDHEN, CDR2 SYDVKM. Per the authors' pipeline: Estimated nucleated cell counts came from reference gene primer amplification. The protocol was immunoSEQ multiplex PCR, while the TCRdb copy is restricted to in-frame clones and leaves out a portion. The V and J calls and clone size are taken from that table; D and trimming were inferred from the DNA. The sample lists roughly 140,000 clones, about four fifths occurring once. The gene calls are TRBV28 and TRBJ1-5, with a tentative D call TRBD1 (6 bases). Specimen: peripheral blood. The sequence was collected from a human donor in a cohort sampled during active COVID-19. The CDR3 DNA follows: TGTGCCAGCAGTTTAGCGGGGGCCGGAGGGCAGCCCCAGCATTTT. Its translation: CASSLAGAGGQPQHF. Together with reference TRBV28 and TRBJ1-5, the CDR3 gives the full variable domain: DVKVTQSSRYLVKRTGEKVFLECVQDMDHENMFWYRQDPGLGLRLIYFSYDVKMKEKGDIPEGYSVSREKKERFSLILESASTNQTSMYLCASSLAGAGGQPQHFGDGTRLSIL.